This T cell receptor (beta chain) appears in the sequencing data of a study of T cell responses to AZD1222 COVID-19 vaccine. At the level of the study: The analysis combined second doses at about 4 or about 12 weeks.

TCRdb's copy holds only in-frame clones and misses some; the assay was immunoSEQ multiplex PCR. The data hold approximately 57,000 clones, with around 86% observed a single time. Regarding this clone: Its antigen is unidentified.

This CDR3 has 15 amino acids. The ends lost 4 bases at V and 9 bases at J; junction bases unmatched: 13. The germline V gene encodes CDR1 SGHKS and CDR2 YYEKEE (reference sequence). Study results and limitations: There were vaccine-associated CD4 TCRs across spike, dominant at 160-218 and 743-854. Clonal diversity was possibly underestimated, and white British individuals and females predominated among donors.

The genes are TRBV5-5 and TRBJ2-1; TRBD1 matches 7 bases. Here the sequenced sample was peripheral blood, taken on day 0 of AZD1222 vaccination. The TCR was taken from an adult in good health. CDR3 nucleotide sequence: TGTGCCAGCAGCCCCTCCGGGACAGCGGCCTTTGAGCAGTTCTTC. This encodes CASSPSGTAAFEQFF.